Below are 2 T cell receptor beta chains sequenced from a single sample in a study of identical twins (dated by TCRdb to 2016 to 2017). Library preparation employed 5' RACE. Data came from an Illumina HiSeq 2000. TCRdb reanalyzed the raw reads on its own, using fastp at Q25 for trimming and MiXCR for clone calling, and kept in-frame beta chains. CDR3 protein duplicates are merged, each entry listing the most common genes and DNA. The sample includes roughly 770,000 distinct CDR3 sequences, with roughly 18% observed a single time. The leading ten clones occupy around 14% of the sample. These data also featured in a second study, about T cells expressing NK-cell markers.

The sequenced material came from PBMCs. These receptors all come from a woman aged 18-29 years in good health.

This clonotype was observed a handful of times. The chain is built from TRBV10-3 and TRBJ1-2; D remains unclear. This CDR3 is 15 amino acids long. The germline V gene has CDR1 ENHRY and CDR2 SYGVKD. Trimming stripped 0 bases from V and 3 bases from J, with 11 bases between. The CDR3 nucleotides are TGTGCCATCAGTGAGTCCGTAACCGCGGACTATGGCTACACCTTC. Encoded protein: CAISESVTADYGYTF.

The V and J genes are TRBV5-4 and TRBJ2-1; 10 nucleotides agree with TRBD2. From germline, CDR1 is SGHNT and CDR2 YYREEE (reference sequence). The junction had 5 bases not matched to a gene; V was cut back by 2 bases and J by 6 bases. This CDR3 contains 15 residues. The CDR3 sequence: CASSFGVAGGNEQFF. The CDR3 region has the DNA TGTGCCAGCAGCTTCGGGGTAGCGGGGGGCAATGAGCAGTTCTTC.